Below are 4 T cell receptor beta chains sequenced from a single sample in a study of identifying expanded T cells in peripheral blood. Here immunoSEQ multiplex PCR was the method, and the copy in TCRdb shows in-frame clones only, minus some. Of about 91,000 clones in the sample, around 88% were seen once. Sequences were obtained from blood. The receptors derive from a person between 18 and 69 years old in good health.

The rearrangement joins TRBV27 to TRBJ2-7; D may be TRBD2 (6 bases). The germline V gene has CDR1 MNHEY and CDR2 SMNVEV (reference sequence). V was trimmed by 6 bases and J by 4 bases, leaving 7 bases between them. This CDR3 is 11 amino acids long. The CDR3 here is CASRGLYEQYF. Written as DNA, the CDR3 is TGTGCCAGCAGAGGACTATACGAGCAGTACTTC.

V is TRBV15 and J is TRBJ1-1; 7 bases fit TRBD1. Germline V CDR1 and CDR2: LNHNV, YYDKDF (reference sequence). The CDR3 is made up of 15 amino acids. Losses at the gene ends were 1 base for V and 1 base for J; bases not matched to a gene: 3. CDR3: CATSRVGGANTEAFF. In DNA, the CDR3 is TGTGCCACCAGCAGAGTAGGGGGCGCGAACACTGAAGCTTTCTTT.

The chain combines TRBV7-9 with TRBJ2-7; D is uncertain. The V gene lost 1 base and the J gene lost 6 bases, with 13 bases spanning the gap. The CDR3 loop spans 14 amino acids. Germline loops: CDR1 SEHNR, CDR2 FQNEAQ (reference sequence). The CDR3 DNA is TGTGCCAGCAGCTTAGTGGCGGCGGCTACCGAGCAGTACTTC. Protein sequence: CASSLVAAATEQYF.

J is TRBJ2-2 and V is TRBV28, with D possibly being TRBD1 (6 bases). Germline V gives CDR1 MDHEN, CDR2 SYDVKM. This CDR3 has 13 amino acids. Trimming cost V 7 bases and J 3 bases, with 9 bases left between them. The CDR3 here is CASTGQYTGELFF. CDR3 coding DNA: TGTGCCAGCACCGGACAGTACACCGGGGAGCTGTTTTTT.